Given below is one T cell receptor (beta chain) in context. The antigen remains unidentified. This sample was included in a study of T cells in Graves' hyperthyroidism and ophthalmopathy. PBMCs were collected from an approximately 10 ml volume of fresh peripheral blood. The germline V gene encodes CDR1 MDHEN and CDR2 SYDVKM. V gave up 2 bases and J gave up 0 bases, with 7 bases separating them. The CDR3 covers 14 residues. What was amplified from RNA transcripts were TCR beta CDR3 regions. RT-PCR in the first round (using the HTBI primer set) targeted the TCR CDR3. TCRdb analysed the multiplex PCR reads with MiXCR anew, one entry per CDR3 protein. Seen here are almost 500,000 distinct CDR3 sequences, under 25% observed once, and the top ten hold approximately 49%. Study-level results: Expanded thyroid clonotypes (above 0.001) were mostly also found in blood.

The sequence was obtained from a woman between 65 and 79 years old with Graves' ophthalmopathy. Sequenced sample: blood. The rearrangement joins TRBV28 to TRBJ1-2; D not certain. In DNA form, the CDR3 reads TGTGCCAGCAGTTTAGTCAGGACTAACTATGGCTACACCTTC. It translates to CASSLVRTNYGYTF.